A single sample gave rise to the 9 T cell receptor beta chains below, sequenced in a study of response to subunit inactivated influenza vaccine. TCRdb reprocessed the RT-PCR reads via MiXCR and lists one record per CDR3 protein. The repertoire holds 500,000 to 550,000 distinct CDR3 sequences, with around 8% as singletons. The sequencing used PBMCs from blood, collected 23 to 25 months after vaccination. These receptors originate from a man aged 50-75 years who received an inactivated influenza vaccine.

The chain employs TRBV6-2 or TRBV6-3 and TRBJ2-3; 8 nucleotides agree with TRBD1. CDR1 and CDR2 (germline): MNHEY, SVGEGT. The CDR3 totals 13 residues. The V segment lost 2 bases and the J segment 8 bases; nucleotides outside the gene matches: 3. The CDR3 is CASSYQGAGTQYF. CDR3 DNA: TGTGCCAGCAGTTACCAGGGGGCTGGTACGCAGTATTTT.

The chain has TRBV3-1 and TRBJ2-7; TRBD2 matches at 10 bases. The V segment lost 3 bases and the J segment 2 bases; nucleotides outside the gene matches: 4. The CDR3 consists of 15 residues. Per the germline V gene, CDR1 is LGHDT and CDR2 is YNNKEL (reference sequence). CDR3 coding DNA: TGTGCCAGCAGCCATTTAGCGGGAGGCCCCTACGAGCAGTACTTC. It translates to CASSHLAGGPYEQYF.

This clonotype was recorded a few times. CDR3 loop: CASSQVWEDAEAFF. For the CDR3, the DNA is TGTGCCAGCAGCCAAGTGTGGGAGGACGCTGAAGCTTTCTTT. The chain has TRBV4-2 and TRBJ1-1, with D hard to call. The CDR3 is 14 residues long. Germline V CDR1 and CDR2: LGHNA, YNFKEQ. V dropped 1 base and J dropped 6 bases, with 12 bases sitting between them.

In this sample, this clonotype turned up many times. CDR3 coding DNA: TGTGCCAGCAGTGAAGCTAGGGCTAGTTCCTACAATGAGCAGTTCTTC. Protein sequence: CASSEARASSYNEQFF. This chain links TRBV2 with TRBJ2-1; D unresolved. This CDR3 spans 16 amino acids. V was shortened by 0 bases and J by 1 base, with 10 bases between the two germline ends. Germline loops: CDR1 SNHLY, CDR2 FYNNEI.

There are many counts of this clonotype. The chain carries TRBV20-1 and TRBJ1-2, with D possibly being TRBD1 (6 bases). The germline V gene has CDR1 DFQATT and CDR2 SNEGSKA (reference sequence). The CDR3 sequence is 16 residues long. The ends were cut back, 5 bases at V and 4 bases at J, with 23 bases in the middle. The CDR3 sequence is CSAPRYLQGDGYGYTF. CDR3 nucleotides: TGCAGTGCTCCTCGTTACCTACAGGGTGACGGCTATGGCTACACCTTC.

V gene TRBV6-1 combines with J gene TRBJ2-2; possible D gene TRBD2, 5 bases. Trimming stripped 6 bases from V and 6 bases from J, with 20 bases between. Germline lookup yields CDR1 MNHNS and CDR2 SASEGT. The CDR3 contains 16 residues. The CDR3 coding sequence is TGTGCCAGCAGCAGATATGGAGGTCCGGTTTCCGGGGAGCTGTTTTTT. This gives the protein CASSRYGGPVSGELFF.

The table lists this clonotype with many counts. The rearrangement joins TRBV9 to TRBJ2-1; TRBD2 is a possible D gene (5 bases). CDR1 and CDR2 from the germline V gene are SGDLS and YYNGEE. Trimming took off 4 bases at V and 0 bases at J, with 8 bases between the two ends. The CDR3 runs to 14 residues. CDR3 loop: CASSQAGSYNEQFF. The CDR3 nucleotides are TGTGCCAGCAGCCAGGCGGGCTCCTACAATGAGCAGTTCTTC.

The genes are TRBV12-3 or TRBV12-4 and TRBJ1-2; D remains ambiguous. The CDR3 extends over 14 amino acids. V shed 6 bases and J shed 1 base, with 12 bases lying between them. The CDR3 DNA reads TGTGCCAGCAGCCCGAAGGCTGTTAACTATGGCTACACCTTC. Translated, it gives CASSPKAVNYGYTF.

The chain is built from TRBV5-1 and TRBJ2-2, with 13 bases matching TRBD2. Germline values: CDR1 SGHRS, CDR2 YFSETQ. V shed 4 bases, J shed 7 bases, and the junction held 4 bases outside the gene matches. The CDR3 runs 15 residues. The CDR3 coding sequence is TGCGCCAGCAGCGCTGGACTAGCGGGAGTCGGGGAGCTGTTTTTT. It encodes CASSAGLAGVGELFF.